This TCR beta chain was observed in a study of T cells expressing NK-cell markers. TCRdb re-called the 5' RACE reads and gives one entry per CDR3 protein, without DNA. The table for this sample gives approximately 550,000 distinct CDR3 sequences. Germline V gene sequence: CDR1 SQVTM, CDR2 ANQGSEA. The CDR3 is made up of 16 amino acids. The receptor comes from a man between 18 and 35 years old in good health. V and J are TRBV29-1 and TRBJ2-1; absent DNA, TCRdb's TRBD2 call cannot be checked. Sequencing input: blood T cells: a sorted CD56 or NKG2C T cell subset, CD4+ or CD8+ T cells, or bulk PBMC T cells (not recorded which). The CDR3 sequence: CSVAQTTSGSYNEQFF.